This entry lists 12 T cell receptor beta chains sequenced from one sample in a study of cytotoxic CD8 clonotypes in ibrutinib-treated CLL. The method was immunoSEQ multiplex PCR; TCRdb's version includes in-frame clones alone and lacks a portion of them. The data show 330,000 or so clones, with 60% to 80% seen just once and around 6.5% held by the top ten. Source: PBMCs, taken after 36 months of ibrutinib treatment. These receptor sequences come from a human donor with chronic lymphocytic leukemia.

This clone showed up just a few times. The chain combines TRBV10-3 with TRBJ2-1; D remains unclear. The germline V gene encodes CDR1 ENHRY and CDR2 SYGVKD. This CDR3 spans 11 amino acids. Trimming cost V 5 bases and J 5 bases, with 4 bases left between them. CDR3 protein: CAISPHNEQFF. In DNA, the CDR3 is TGTGCCATCAGTCCCCACAATGAGCAGTTCTTC.

This chain joins TRBV28 and TRBJ1-5; D is possibly TRBD1 (5 bases). Per the germline V gene, CDR1 is MDHEN and CDR2 is SYDVKM. Trimming cost V 6 bases and J 2 bases, with 17 bases left between them. This CDR3 region has 16 residues. This chain's CDR3 is CASSPPPGNGNQPQHF. CDR3 nucleotides: TGTGCCAGCAGCCCTCCCCCAGGGAACGGCAATCAGCCCCAGCATTTT.

V is TRBV12-5 and J is TRBJ1-5, with 7 bases aligning to TRBD1. The CDR3 is made up of 13 amino acids. The germline V gene has CDR1 LGHNT and CDR2 FRNRAP. V lost 7 bases to trimming and J lost 5 bases; unmatched junction nucleotides: 5. The CDR3 sequence: CASDQGGDQPQHF. DNA of the CDR3: TGTGCTAGTGATCAGGGGGGGGATCAGCCCCAGCATTTT. The full variable domain, its missing parts supplied by reference TRBV12-5 and TRBJ1-5, is DARVTQTPRHKVTEMGQEVTMRCQPILGHNTVFWYRQTMMQGLELLAYFRNRAPLDDSGMPKDRFSAEMPDATLATLKIQPSEPRDSAVYFCASDQGGDQPQHFGDGTRLSIL.

CDR3 residues: CASNLGDSPQNQPQHF. The CDR3 coding sequence is TGTGCCAGTAATTTAGGCGACAGCCCCCAAAATCAGCCCCAGCATTTT. The V call is TRBV19, the J call TRBJ1-5; D is perhaps TRBD1 (5 bases). The CDR3 sequence is 16 residues long. Germline CDR1 is LNHDA and CDR2 is SQIVND (reference sequence). V shed 7 bases and J shed 4 bases, with 20 bases lying between them.

This chain connects TRBV28 to TRBJ2-2; D gene ambiguous. V lost 2 bases and J lost 0, with 13 bases in between. Germline V gene lookup returns CDR1 MDHEN and CDR2 SYDVKM. CDR3 length: 17 residues. CDR3 sequence reads: CASSLGIKHANTGELFF. CDR3 in DNA: TGTGCCAGCAGTTTAGGTATTAAGCACGCGAACACCGGGGAGCTGTTTTTT.

This clone was picked up a small number of times. V is TRBV15 and J is TRBJ2-2; D possibly corresponds to TRBD1 (6 bases). Germline V gives CDR1 LNHNV, CDR2 YYDKDF (reference sequence). The CDR3 extends over 17 amino acids. Between the trimmed V and J ends, which lost 0 bases and 4 bases, there was a span of 15 bases. The DNA of the CDR3 is TGTGCCACCAGCAGAGACCCAAGAAGAGGGGGCACCGGGGAGCTGTTTTTT. Protein product: CATSRDPRRGGTGELFF.

The chain recombines TRBV11-2 with TRBJ2-1; D gene ambiguous. The CDR3 contains 11 residues. CDR1 is SGHAT, CDR2 FQNNGV, per germline. V lost 7 bases, J lost 4 bases, and 5 bases lay in between. The chain's CDR3 is CASNQYNEQFF. The CDR3 nucleotides read TGTGCCAGCAACCAATACAATGAGCAGTTCTTC.

This chain uses TRBV15 with TRBJ1-5; maybe TRBD1 (5 bases). The CDR3 sequence is 14 residues long. Germline CDR1 LNHNV, CDR2 YYDKDF (reference sequence). Trimming removed 0 bases from V and 9 bases from J, with 12 bases in between. The CDR3 reads CATSRDMSGSPQHF. CDR3 coding DNA: TGTGCCACCAGCAGAGATATGTCAGGGTCGCCCCAGCATTTT.

This clone was picked up a small number of times. The CDR3 loop is CASSEWLAGRDTQYF. CDR3 DNA: TGTGCCAGCAGTGAATGGCTAGCGGGGCGAGATACGCAGTATTTT. The chain links TRBV25-1 to TRBJ2-3, with 9 bases lining up with TRBD2. Per the germline V gene, CDR1 is MGHDK and CDR2 is SYGVNS. The CDR3 is 15 residues long. The trim removed 1 base at V and 5 bases at J, leaving 4 bases unmatched. The entire variable domain, with the rest obtained from reference TRBV25-1 and TRBJ2-3, is as follows: EADIYQTPRYLVIGTGKKITLECSQTMGHDKMYWYQQDPGMELHLIHYSYGVNSTEKGDLSSESTVSRIRTEHFPLTLESARPSHTSQYLCASSEWLAGRDTQYFGPGTRLTVL.

V usage is TRBV2 and J usage is TRBJ2-7; 8 nucleotides align to TRBD2. The CDR3 totals 14 residues. V dropped 7 bases and J dropped 0; count of bases not matched to a gene: 5. CDR1 and CDR2 (germline): SNHLY, FYNNEI. CDR3 region: CASTPTSGSYEQYF. The CDR3 nucleotides are TGTGCCAGCACCCCAACTAGCGGCTCCTACGAGCAGTACTTC.

The chain links TRBV19 to TRBJ2-2, with D unresolved. This CDR3 is 13 amino acids long. CDR1 and CDR2 (germline): LNHDA, SQIVND (reference sequence). Deletions cut 4 bases from V and 6 bases from J, with 9 bases between. The CDR3: CASSTNRAGELFF. The CDR3 DNA follows: TGTGCCAGTAGTACTAATAGGGCCGGGGAGCTGTTTTTT.

This clone appeared once. This chain joins TRBV7-2 and TRBJ2-2; D not resolved. This CDR3 comprises 16 residues. Germline CDR1 is SGHTA and CDR2 is FQGNSA. V shed 5 bases and J shed 1 base, with 14 bases lying between them. In DNA, the CDR3 is TGTGCCAGCAGCCCCCCCTTCGCGGTGAACACCGGGGAGCTGTTTTTT. Protein product: CASSPPFAVNTGELFF. The variable domain in full, completed from reference TRBV7-2 and TRBJ2-2, reads GAGVSQSPSNKVTEKGKDVELRCDPISGHTALYWYRQSLGQGLEFLIYFQGNSAPDKSGLPSDRFSAERTGGSVSTLTIQRTQQEDSAVYLCASSPPFAVNTGELFFGEGSRLTVL.